This T cell receptor (beta chain) comes out of a study of T cells in Graves' hyperthyroidism and ophthalmopathy. A lack of ophthalmopathy progression within 18 months defined stable Graves' hyperthyroidism. Uncontrolled infection, other autoimmune disease, pregnancy or lactation barred patients from enrollment. This clonotype came up a few times. CDR1 is DFQATT and CDR2 is SNEGSKA in the germline V gene (reference sequence). Trimming removed 1 base from V and 5 bases from J; junction bases left unmatched: 2. This CDR3 contains 13 residues. Researchers amplified the TCR beta CDR3 regions from RNA transcripts. TCR CDR3 underwent first-round RT-PCR with the HTBI primer set. TCRdb reprocessed the multiplex PCR reads with MiXCR, giving one entry per CDR3 protein. The table records about 110,000 distinct CDR3 sequences, about 15% of them present only once.

This receptor was obtained from a woman aged 45-60 years with Graves' hyperthyroidism. The sequenced sample was blood. The rearrangement uses TRBV20-1 and TRBJ1-1; 9 bases are a match to TRBD1. CDR3: CSARGTGETEAFF. In DNA form, the CDR3 reads TGCAGTGCTAGAGGGACAGGGGAAACTGAAGCTTTCTTT.